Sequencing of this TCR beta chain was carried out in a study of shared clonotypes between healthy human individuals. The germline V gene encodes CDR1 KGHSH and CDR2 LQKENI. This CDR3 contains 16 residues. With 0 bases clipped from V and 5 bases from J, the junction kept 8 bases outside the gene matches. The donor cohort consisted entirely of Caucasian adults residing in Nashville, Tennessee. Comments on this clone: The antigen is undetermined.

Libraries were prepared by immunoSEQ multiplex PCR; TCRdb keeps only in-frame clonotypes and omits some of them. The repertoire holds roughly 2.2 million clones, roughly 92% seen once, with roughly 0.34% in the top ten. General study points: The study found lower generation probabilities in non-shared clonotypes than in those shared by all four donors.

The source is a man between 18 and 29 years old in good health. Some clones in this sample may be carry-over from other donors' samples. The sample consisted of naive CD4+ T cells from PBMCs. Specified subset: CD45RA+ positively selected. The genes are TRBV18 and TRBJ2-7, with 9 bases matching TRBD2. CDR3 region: CASSPPVAGGGNEQYF. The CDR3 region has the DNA TGTGCCAGCTCACCACCGGTGGCGGGAGGGGGGAACGAGCAGTACTTC. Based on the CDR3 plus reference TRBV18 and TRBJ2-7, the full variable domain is NAGVMQNPRHLVRRRGQEARLRCSPMKGHSHVYWYRQLPEEGLKFMVYLQKENIIDESGMPKERFSAEFPKEGPSILRIQQVVRGDSAAYFCASSPPVAGGGNEQYFGPGTRLTVT.